These 25 T cell receptor beta chains were all obtained from the same sample, sequenced in a study of CD8 T cells in ankylosing spondylitis. General observations from the study: A TCR beta motif of about 8 highly homologous variants appeared characteristic of ankylosing spondylitis blood.

TCRdb re-called the 5' RACE reads with MiXCR, one entry per CDR3 protein. The table lists hundreds of thousands of distinct CDR3 sequences, roughly 12% of them singletons. Their antigens are not known. What was sequenced was blood, either unsorted or a sorted T cell fraction (not recorded which). The receptor source for this set is a male donor with ankylosing spondylitis.

V and J are TRBV19 and TRBJ2-2; D is unclear. The germline V gene has CDR1 LNHDA and CDR2 SQIVND (reference sequence). Trimming stripped 7 bases from V and 2 bases from J, with 14 bases between. CDR3 length: 15 amino acids. DNA for the CDR3: TGTGCCAGTACCTCACTAAGCCGCAACACCGGGGAGCTGTTTTTT. This gives the protein CASTSLSRNTGELFF.

This clonotype was seen at least ten times. The rearrangement uses TRBV3-1 and TRBJ2-7; 11 bases match TRBD2. This CDR3 region has 15 residues. The ends lost 1 base at V and 3 bases at J; junction bases unmatched: 2. CDR1 and CDR2 (germline): LGHDT, YNNKEL (reference sequence). This CDR3 is CASSQGLAGGYEQYV. The CDR3 region has the DNA TGTGCCAGCAGCCAAGGGCTAGCGGGAGGCTACGAGCAGTACGTC.

The chain recombines TRBV3-1 with TRBJ1-2; 8 positions match TRBD1. The ends lost 4 bases at V and 0 bases at J; junction bases unmatched: 4. Germline assignment: CDR1 LGHDT and CDR2 YNNKEL (reference sequence). The CDR3 runs 15 residues. The CDR3 loop reads CASSLGQGTNYGYTF. The DNA for the CDR3 is TGTGCCAGCAGCCTTGGACAGGGAACTAACTATGGCTACACCTTC.

The rearrangement joins TRBV20-1 to TRBJ2-3; 12 nucleotides line up with TRBD2. The germline V gene has CDR1 DFQATT and CDR2 SNEGSKA (reference sequence). The CDR3 totals 15 residues. V shed 3 bases and J 1 base; nucleotides not matched to a gene: 2. CDR3: CSARLAGGGTDTQYF. The CDR3 region has the DNA TGCAGTGCTAGGCTAGCGGGAGGGGGCACAGATACGCAGTATTTT.

The J gene is TRBJ1-2, the V gene TRBV25-1; TRBD1 agrees at 12 bases. The J segment lost 6 bases and the V segment lost 4 bases, leaving 6 bases of the junction unmatched. CDR1 is MGHDK and CDR2 is SYGVNS in the germline V gene. The CDR3 length is 15 residues. The CDR3 loop is CASSAPGTGGDGYTF. Written as DNA, the CDR3 is TGTGCCAGCAGTGCTCCCGGGACAGGGGGCGATGGCTACACCTTC.

The table lists this clonotype with many counts. The chain joins TRBV12-3 or TRBV12-4 to TRBJ2-1; D gene ambiguous. This CDR3 comprises 13 residues. The V and J ends lost 6 bases and 0 bases respectively, with 6 bases between them. The CDR3, as DNA: TGTGCCAGCAGAATAAACTCCTACAATGAGCAGTTCTTC. It is translated as CASRINSYNEQFF.

In its sample, this clonotype was seen a few times. The rearrangement uses TRBV2 and TRBJ2-1, with D possibly TRBD1 on 5 matching bases. V lost 7 bases and J lost 8, with 18 bases in between. This CDR3 comprises 14 residues. Looked up from germline, CDR1 is SNHLY and CDR2 is FYNNEI. The CDR3 sequence is CASTPGQGRHEQFF. In nucleotides, the CDR3 is TGTGCCAGCACCCCAGGGCAGGGTAGACATGAGCAGTTCTTC.

The rearrangement uses TRBV11-2 and TRBJ1-2; possible D gene TRBD1, 6 bases. The CDR3 loop spans 15 amino acids. V was pared by 1 base and J by 9 bases, with 18 bases between. The germline gives CDR1 SGHAT, CDR2 FQNNGV. The CDR3 DNA reads TGTGCCAGCAGCTTAGTGGTATCAGGGGATTCTCGCTACACCTTC. Translating gives CASSLVVSGDSRYTF.

This clonotype was seen a few times. The genes are TRBV29-1 and TRBJ1-1; weak D call: TRBD1 (5 bases). Trimming took off 3 bases at V and 3 bases at J, with 11 bases between the two ends. CDR3 length: 13 amino acids. Germline V gene sequence: CDR1 SQVTM, CDR2 ANQGSEA. CDR3 nucleotides: TGCAGCGTTGAGCAAGGGACGTACACTGAAGCTTTCTTT. Amino acids: CSVEQGTYTEAFF.

This chain links TRBV7-9 with TRBJ2-3; D is undetermined. The CDR3 runs 13 residues. The V and J ends lost 4 bases and 6 bases respectively, with 11 bases between them. Germline V CDR1 and CDR2: SEHNR, FQNEAQ (reference sequence). The CDR3: CASSSSRSDTQYF. The DNA of the CDR3 is TGTGCCAGCAGCTCCTCGAGGTCCGATACGCAGTATTTT.

The chain couples TRBV24-1 to TRBJ2-1, with D perhaps TRBD1 (6 bases). The V gene's germline CDR1 is KGHDR and CDR2 SFDVKD. This CDR3 comprises 14 residues. V dropped 4 bases and J dropped 8 bases, with 14 bases sitting between them. The CDR3 nucleotides are TGTGCCACCAGTGACCCCGGACAGTTTGATGAGCAGTTCTTC. As protein: CATSDPGQFDEQFF.

The chain couples TRBV29-1 to TRBJ2-1, with 7 bases that match TRBD1. The CDR3 loop spans 15 amino acids. V shed 3 bases and J 4 bases; nucleotides not matched to a gene: 9. Germline loops: CDR1 SQVTM, CDR2 ANQGSEA. The CDR3 bases are TGCAGCGTTGAGGGGACAGAGAAAAGGTACAATGAGCAGTTCTTC. Its translation is CSVEGTEKRYNEQFF.

A few counts support this clonotype. The V gene is TRBV5-1, the J gene TRBJ1-2, with 11 bases aligning to TRBD1. The junction had 9 bases not matched to a gene; V was cut back by 4 bases and J by 7 bases. Per germline, CDR1 SGHRS and CDR2 YFSETQ. The CDR3 has 15 amino acids. DNA of the CDR3: TGCGCCAGCAGCGTAACGGACAGGGGGCGACTTGGCTACACCTTC. Protein sequence: CASSVTDRGRLGYTF.

This clonotype was seen more than once but under ten times. This chain links TRBV20-1 with TRBJ1-4, with 9 nucleotides matching TRBD1. Trimming removed 5 bases from V and 7 bases from J; junction bases left unmatched: 5. CDR1 is DFQATT and CDR2 is SNEGSKA in the germline V gene (reference sequence). The CDR3 sequence is 13 residues long. Here the CDR3 reads CSAPGQGPEKLFF. CDR3 nucleotides: TGCAGTGCTCCTGGACAGGGGCCTGAAAAACTGTTTTTT.

This clonotype turned up a few times. The CDR3 sequence: CASTREGTSGAQRFF. The CDR3 nucleotides are TGTGCCAGCACCCGGGAAGGGACTAGCGGGGCCCAGCGGTTCTTC. The chain joins TRBV7-2 to TRBJ2-1, with TRBD2 matching 13 bases. In germline, CDR1 is SGHTA, CDR2 FQGNSA. Germline trimming cut 7 bases from V and 15 bases from J; bases unmatched to any gene: 15. The CDR3 is made up of 15 amino acids. The whole variable domain, filled in from reference TRBV7-2 and TRBJ2-1, reads GAGVSQSPSNKVTEKGKDVELRCDPISGHTALYWYRQSLGQGLEFLIYFQGNSAPDKSGLPSDRFSAERTGGSVSTLTIQRTQQEDSAVYLCASTREGTSGAQRFFGPGTRLTVL.

J is TRBJ1-1 and V is TRBV12-3 or TRBV12-4, with TRBD1 as a possible D gene (5 bases). V was trimmed by 0 bases and J by 6 bases, leaving 11 bases between them. The CDR3 sequence is 14 residues long. Written as DNA, the CDR3 is TGTGCCAGCAGTTTAGCGTGGGGGGTCCCTGAAGCTTTCTTT. Translated: CASSLAWGVPEAFF.

This clonotype turned up a few times. The J gene is TRBJ2-3, the V gene TRBV6-1, with 7 bases identical to TRBD1. V shed 6 bases, J shed 2 bases, and the junction held 8 bases outside the gene matches. CDR3 length: 15 amino acids. Looked up from germline, CDR1 is MNHNS and CDR2 is SASEGT. This CDR3 is CASSLRGKDTDTQYF. The CDR3 coding sequence is TGTGCCAGCAGCCTCAGGGGGAAGGACACAGATACGCAGTATTTT.

The chain is built from TRBV14 and TRBJ1-2, with 9 bases matching TRBD1. The CDR3 length is 16 residues. Germline loops: CDR1 SGHDN, CDR2 FVKESK. V lost 4 bases, J lost 7 bases, and 13 bases stayed unmatched. This CDR3 reads CASSPLGQGEGVGYTF. The CDR3 nucleotides are TGTGCCAGCAGCCCCTTGGGACAGGGTGAGGGCGTTGGCTACACCTTC.

This clonotype showed up just a few times. This chain uses TRBV20-1 with TRBJ2-3; TRBD2 aligns across 11 bases. Germline CDR1 reads DFQATT; CDR2 reads SNEGSKA (reference sequence). V shed 5 bases, J shed 4 bases, and the junction held 11 bases outside the gene matches. The CDR3 sequence is 16 residues long. CDR3 sequence: CSAGLAGPARADTQYF. The CDR3 DNA sequence: TGCAGTGCTGGACTAGCGGGTCCCGCTCGGGCAGATACGCAGTATTTT.

A few counts support this clonotype. The rearrangement joins TRBV4-1 to TRBJ2-2, with 8 nucleotides matching TRBD2. This CDR3 is 16 amino acids long. Per the germline V gene, CDR1 is MGHRA and CDR2 is YSYEKL. With 2 bases clipped from V and 7 bases from J, the junction kept 9 bases outside the gene matches. In nucleotides, the CDR3 is TGCGCCAGCAGCCAACATAGCGGGATAAAGGGCGGGGAGCTGTTTTTT. It is translated as CASSQHSGIKGGELFF.

The CDR3 loop is CASSFGGGGNTIYF. CDR3 coding DNA: TGTGCCAGCAGTTTCGGGGGCGGGGGAAACACCATATATTTT. The chain employs TRBV12-3 or TRBV12-4 and TRBJ1-3, with TRBD1 as a possible D gene (6 bases). This CDR3 spans 14 amino acids. Trimming pared 3 bases from V and 4 bases from J, leaving 10 bases between.

V is TRBV28 and J is TRBJ2-1, with 11 bases aligning to TRBD2. The CDR3 contains 15 residues. V shed 2 bases and J 9 bases; nucleotides not matched to a gene: 6. Germline V gives CDR1 MDHEN, CDR2 SYDVKM. The CDR3 DNA is TGTGCCAGCAGTTTACTAGCGGGAGGAGCTGGTGAGCAGTTCTTC. Translated, it gives CASSLLAGGAGEQFF.

This clonotype appeared a few times. The V gene is TRBV18, the J gene TRBJ2-3, with D possibly being TRBD2 (5 bases). This CDR3 is built from 14 residues. CDR1 KGHSH and CDR2 LQKENI come from the germline V gene. V lost 3 bases, J lost 3 bases, and 10 bases lay in between. The CDR3 region is CASSPGVDTDTQYF. CDR3 nucleotide sequence: TGTGCCAGCTCACCGGGAGTAGATACAGATACGCAGTATTTT.

This chain connects TRBV6-2 or TRBV6-3 to TRBJ2-1; TRBD2 matches at 7 bases. The V segment lost 5 bases and the J segment 0 bases; nucleotides outside the gene matches: 7. The CDR3 is made up of 16 amino acids. Per germline, CDR1 MNHEY and CDR2 SVGEGT. The CDR3 nucleotides are TGTGCCAGCAGTCACCGGCGGGAGAGCTCCTACAATGAGCAGTTCTTC. Translation: CASSHRRESSYNEQFF.

This clonotype has more than one count but fewer than ten. The chain has TRBV14 and TRBJ2-1; TRBD2 might be the D (5 bases). CDR3 length: 17 amino acids. V lost 4 bases and J 0 bases, leaving 16 bases between the germline ends. Germline CDR1 SGHDN, CDR2 FVKESK. CDR3: CASSPTGLADSYNEQFF. CDR3 in DNA: TGTGCCAGCAGCCCCACGGGCCTAGCTGACTCCTACAATGAGCAGTTCTTC. Drawing the rest from reference TRBV14 and TRBJ2-1, the complete variable domain is EAGVTQFPSHSVIEKGQTVTLRCDPISGHDNLYWYRRVMGKEIKFLLHFVKESKQDESGMPNNRFLAERTGGTYSTLKVQPAELEDSGVYFCASSPTGLADSYNEQFFGPGTRLTVL.